This entry lists 23 T cell receptor beta chains sequenced from one sample in a study of T cells in Graves' hyperthyroidism and ophthalmopathy. There were TCR beta CDR3 regions amplified from RNA transcripts. First-round RT-PCR with HTBI primers amplified the TCR CDR3 region. TCRdb re-called the multiplex PCR reads with MiXCR, one entry per CDR3 protein. Seen here are around 600,000 distinct CDR3 sequences, around 14% observed once, and the top ten hold about 7%. The specimen was blood. The receptors derive from a woman aged 25 to 39 with Graves' hyperthyroidism.

This clonotype has at least ten counts. DNA of the CDR3: TGTGCCAGCAGCTTTCCGGGACTAGCGGGAGTATACGAGCAGTACTTC. Protein product: CASSFPGLAGVYEQYF. The chain recombines TRBV7-8 with TRBJ2-7, with 14 bases matching TRBD2. The germline V gene has CDR1 SGHVS and CDR2 FQNEAQ. The CDR3 consists of 16 residues. J lost 4 bases, V lost 3 bases, and 5 bases had no gene match. The whole variable domain, filled in from reference TRBV7-8 and TRBJ2-7, reads GAGVSQSPRYKVAKRGQDVALRCDPISGHVSLFWYQQALGQGPEFLTYFQNEAQLDKSGLPSDRFFAERPEGSVSTLKIQRTQQEDSAVYLCASSFPGLAGVYEQYFGPGTRLTVT.

This clonotype was recorded many times. The chain uses TRBV27 and TRBJ2-3, with 7 bases that match TRBD2. V shed 3 bases and J 4 bases; nucleotides not matched to a gene: 4. The CDR3 loop spans 14 amino acids. Germline lookup yields CDR1 MNHEY and CDR2 SMNVEV (reference sequence). The CDR3 sequence is CASSLAAGADTQYF. The CDR3 DNA reads TGTGCCAGCAGTTTGGCGGCGGGAGCAGATACGCAGTATTTT.

The V gene is TRBV28, the J gene TRBJ1-5; D is unresolved. V was trimmed by 11 bases and J by 3 bases, leaving 20 bases between them. This CDR3 is 15 amino acids long. Germline CDR1 is MDHEN and CDR2 is SYDVKM. CDR3 region: CASSREFIDNQPQHF. In DNA, the CDR3 is TGTGCCTCCTCCCGGGAATTTATAGACAATCAGCCCCAGCATTTT.

This clonotype was observed many times. The chain couples TRBV20-1 to TRBJ1-2; D possibly corresponds to TRBD1 (6 bases). V shed 3 bases and J shed 8 bases, with 13 bases lying between them. From germline, CDR1 is DFQATT and CDR2 SNEGSKA (reference sequence). The CDR3 is made up of 12 amino acids. DNA for the CDR3: TGCAGTGCTAGTAAACAGGGTGGAGGCTACACCTTC. This translates into CSASKQGGGYTF.

This clonotype has more than one count but fewer than ten. The chain employs TRBV6-1 and TRBJ2-1; D is unclear. The CDR3 consists of 15 residues. The V gene lost 7 bases and the J gene lost 3 bases, with 16 bases spanning the gap. Per germline, CDR1 MNHNS and CDR2 SASEGT. Here the CDR3 DNA reads TGTGCCAGCATTTCTCGGAGTGGCGGCTACAATGAGCAGTTCTTC. Its translation: CASISRSGGYNEQFF.

This clonotype has at least ten counts. The chain joins TRBV9 to TRBJ2-1; D possibly corresponds to TRBD2 (5 bases). Deletions cut 0 bases from V and 2 bases from J, with 9 bases between. The CDR3 extends over 15 amino acids. The germline V gene encodes CDR1 SGDLS and CDR2 YYNGEE. CDR3 DNA: TGTGCCAGCAGCGTAGAAGGGAGTCCCTACAATGAGCAGTTCTTC. Translation: CASSVEGSPYNEQFF.

The sample holds many counts of this clonotype. The chain recombines TRBV7-9 with TRBJ2-3; D gene unclear. The germline V gene has CDR1 SEHNR and CDR2 FQNEAQ (reference sequence). The CDR3 loop spans 15 amino acids. V dropped 1 base and J dropped 1 base, with 9 bases sitting between them. In DNA form, the CDR3 reads TGTGCCAGCAGCTTAGTCCCCGATCGCACAGATACGCAGTATTTT. Its translation is CASSLVPDRTDTQYF.

The DNA for the CDR3 is TGCGCCAGCAGCCAAGATTGGACAGACAACAATGAGCAGTTCTTC. This encodes CASSQDWTDNNEQFF. The chain recombines TRBV4-1 with TRBJ2-1, with TRBD1 as a possible D gene (6 bases). CDR1 and CDR2 from the germline V gene are MGHRA and YSYEKL. Trimming stripped 0 bases from V and 5 bases from J, with 11 bases between. The CDR3 has 15 amino acids.

This clonotype was found many times. This chain uses TRBV2 with TRBJ2-5, with 9 bases matching TRBD2. CDR1 is SNHLY, CDR2 FYNNEI, per germline. The CDR3 is 16 amino acids. The V segment lost 8 bases and the J segment 5 bases; nucleotides outside the gene matches: 15. The CDR3 here is CASFISLAGFGETQYF. In DNA, the CDR3 is TGTGCCAGCTTTATATCGCTAGCGGGATTTGGGGAGACCCAGTACTTC.

This clonotype was recorded many times. V is TRBV20-1 and J is TRBJ1-1, with TRBD1 as a possible D gene (5 bases). Germline V gene data show CDR1 as DFQATT and CDR2 as SNEGSKA (reference sequence). Trimming took off 6 bases at V and 1 base at J, with 12 bases between the two ends. The CDR3 is made up of 13 amino acids. The DNA for the CDR3 is TGCAGTGCCGTCTCGGGGGGGAACACTGAAGCTTTCTTT. Protein product: CSAVSGGNTEAFF.

V is TRBV11-3 and J is TRBJ2-7, with 7 bases matching TRBD1. Germline V gene data show CDR1 as SGHNT and CDR2 as YENEEA. V lost 4 bases to trimming and J lost 6 bases; unmatched junction nucleotides: 6. CDR3 length: 13 amino acids. The CDR3 DNA reads as TGTGCCAGCAGCTACGACAGGGTTTCCGAGCAGTACTTC. Translating gives CASSYDRVSEQYF.

This clonotype has ten or more counts. This sequence joins TRBV2 and TRBJ2-1, with 10 nucleotides matching TRBD2. J was trimmed by 3 bases and V by 8 bases; bases with no gene match: 7. CDR1 is SNHLY and CDR2 is FYNNEI in the germline V gene. This CDR3 spans 15 amino acids. In DNA form, the CDR3 reads TGTGCCAGCCGATTGTTAGCGGGAGGCTACAATGAGCAGTTCTTC. As protein: CASRLLAGGYNEQFF.

This clonotype came up once. This chain joins TRBV7-9 and TRBJ2-1; D not resolved. The V and J ends lost 2 bases and 7 bases respectively, with 9 bases between them. The CDR3 has 13 residues. The germline CDR1 and CDR2 sequences are SEHNR and FQNEAQ (reference sequence). CDR3: CASSLFEENEQFF. The CDR3 DNA is TGTGCCAGCAGCTTATTTGAGGAAAATGAGCAGTTCTTC.

This clonotype was found many times. The chain joins TRBV11-2 to TRBJ1-1; 7 bases align to TRBD1. CDR1 is SGHAT, CDR2 FQNNGV, per germline. With 6 bases clipped from V and 4 bases from J, the junction kept 20 bases outside the gene matches. The CDR3 covers 18 residues. CDR3 sequence (DNA): TGTGCCAGCAGTAACTCAGAAAAGGAGGGGGCGTTGGGCACTGAAGCTTTCTTT. Translation gives CASSNSEKEGALGTEAFF.

This clonotype was counted a few times. This chain links TRBV6-1 with TRBJ1-5; D remains ambiguous. There are 13 residues in the CDR3. V was trimmed by 6 bases and J by 10 bases, leaving 16 bases between them. The germline gives CDR1 MNHNS, CDR2 SASEGT. CDR3 in DNA: TGTGCCAGCAGGATAAACAGTTTCCAACCCCAGCATTTT. Its translation is CASRINSFQPQHF.

The genes are TRBV6-2 or TRBV6-3 and TRBJ1-1; D unresolved. CDR1 is MNHEY and CDR2 is SVGEGT in the germline V gene. CDR3 length: 13 residues. V was pared by 7 bases and J by 2 bases, with 11 bases between. CDR3 in amino acids: CASTRSANTEAFF. The CDR3 nucleotides are TGTGCCAGCACGAGGTCAGCAAACACTGAAGCTTTCTTT.

The table lists this clonotype with many counts. The chain combines TRBV6-1 with TRBJ2-2; D not certain. The CDR3 is made up of 17 amino acids. Deletions cut 2 bases from V and 3 bases from J, with 16 bases between. Germline CDR1 MNHNS, CDR2 SASEGT. The CDR3 here is CASSERPLRRYTGELFF. For the CDR3, the DNA is TGTGCCAGCAGTGAAAGGCCCCTGCGCCGGTACACCGGGGAGCTGTTTTTT.

This clonotype was counted many times. The chain couples TRBV3-1 to TRBJ1-5, with D unresolved. V was clipped by 4 bases and J by 6 bases, with 13 bases between them. Germline CDR1 reads LGHDT; CDR2 reads YNNKEL (reference sequence). The CDR3 sequence is 14 residues long. The CDR3 nucleotides are TGTGCCAGCAGCCCGAGAACCGATGGTCAGCCCCAGCATTTT. As protein: CASSPRTDGQPQHF.

This chain links TRBV11-1 with TRBJ2-5; D gene unclear. Looked up from germline, CDR1 is SGHAT and CDR2 is FQDESV (reference sequence). This CDR3 has 14 amino acids. The V end lost 6 bases, the J end lost 3 bases, and 14 bases lay between the germline ends. CDR3 coding DNA: TGTGCCAGCAGTTTCCCCTCGAATAAAGAGACCCAGTACTTC. It specifies CASSFPSNKETQYF. Together with reference TRBV11-1 and TRBJ2-5, the CDR3 gives the full variable domain: EAEVAQSPRYKITEKSQAVAFWCDPISGHATLYWYRQILGQGPELLVQFQDESVVDDSQLPKDRFSAERLKGVDSTLKIQPAELGDSAMYLCASSFPSNKETQYFGPGTRLLVL.

This clonotype was detected many times. The chain employs TRBV11-3 and TRBJ2-7, with D unclear. The CDR3 contains 13 residues. Germline V lookup: CDR1 SGHNT, CDR2 YENEEA. V lost 1 base, J lost 4 bases, and 8 bases lay in between. In DNA form, the CDR3 reads TGTGCCAGCAGCTTAGGGGCGATGTACGAGCAGTACTTC. This encodes CASSLGAMYEQYF.

This clonotype was counted a few times. A single base separates this from a much larger clone, so it may be a read error. The chain uses TRBV7-9 and TRBJ1-5; D is unclear. With 8 bases removed from V and 0 bases from J, the gap between germline ends came to 5 bases. Germline V gives CDR1 SEHNR, CDR2 FQNEAQ (reference sequence). The CDR3 covers 12 residues. The CDR3: CASGHSNQPQHF. The CDR3 DNA is TGTGCCAGCGGCCATAGCAATCAGCCCCAGCATTTT.

V usage is TRBV5-1 and J usage is TRBJ2-7; D is unclear. The CDR3 runs 14 residues. The V end lost 0 bases, the J end lost 0 bases, and 7 bases lay between the germline ends. The germline V gene has CDR1 SGHRS and CDR2 YFSETQ. The CDR3: CASSLALLSYEQYF. For the CDR3, the DNA is TGCGCCAGCAGCTTGGCCTTACTCTCCTACGAGCAGTACTTC. The full variable domain, with the rest looked up from reference TRBV5-1 and TRBJ2-7, is KAGVTQTPRYLIKTRGQQVTLSCSPISGHRSVSWYQQTPGQGLQFLFEYFSETQRNKGNFPGRFSGRQFSNSRSEMNVSTLELGDSALYLCASSLALLSYEQYFGPGTRLTVT.

This clonotype was counted ten times or more. The chain couples TRBV3-1 to TRBJ2-5; 8 bases agree with TRBD2. V shed 1 base and J 5 bases; nucleotides not matched to a gene: 6. The CDR3 consists of 15 residues. The germline V gene has CDR1 LGHDT and CDR2 YNNKEL (reference sequence). The CDR3 nucleotides read TGTGCCAGCAGCCAAGGACCTAGCGGGCGGGAGACCCAGTACTTC. Translation gives CASSQGPSGRETQYF.